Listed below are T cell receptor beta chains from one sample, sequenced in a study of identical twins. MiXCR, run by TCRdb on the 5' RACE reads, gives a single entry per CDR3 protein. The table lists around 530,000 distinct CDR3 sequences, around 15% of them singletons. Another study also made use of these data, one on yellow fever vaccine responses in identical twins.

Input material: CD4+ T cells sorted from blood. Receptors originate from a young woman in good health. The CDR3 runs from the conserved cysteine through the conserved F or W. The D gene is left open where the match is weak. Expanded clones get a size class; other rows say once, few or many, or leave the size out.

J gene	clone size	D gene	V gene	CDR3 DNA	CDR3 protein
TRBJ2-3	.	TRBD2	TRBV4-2	TGTGCCAGCAGTTTAAGTGCGGGAGCAGATACGCAGTATTTT	CASSLSAGADTQYF
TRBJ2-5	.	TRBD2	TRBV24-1	TGTGCCACCAGTGATTTGGGCGGGGGGTCAGAGACCCAGTACTTC	CATSDLGGGSETQYF
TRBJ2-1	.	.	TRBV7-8	TGTGCCAGCAGGAAAAGCTCTATAGACTACAATGAGCAGTTCTTC	CASRKSSIDYNEQFF
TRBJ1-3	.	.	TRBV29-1	TGCAGCGTTGAAGGTAGTAGGAGCTCTGGAAACACCATATATTTT	CSVEGSRSSGNTIYF
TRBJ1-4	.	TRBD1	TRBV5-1	TGCGCCAGCAGCTTGGAGGGACAGGGAAATGAAAAACTGTTTTTT	CASSLEGQGNEKLFF
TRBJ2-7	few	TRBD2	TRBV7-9	TGTGCCAGCAGCCTTGGGGTACTAGCGGGAAGCGGGGAGCAGTACTTC	CASSLGVLAGSGEQYF
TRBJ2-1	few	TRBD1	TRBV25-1	TGTGCCAGCAGTGGAACGCTTGGGACAGGGACCTACAATGAGCAGTTCTTC	CASSGTLGTGTYNEQFF
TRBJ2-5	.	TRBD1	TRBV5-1	TGCGCCAGCAGCTTTAGGACAGGGGGCGCACAAGAGACCCAGTACTTC	CASSFRTGGAQETQYF
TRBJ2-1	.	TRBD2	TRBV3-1	TGTGCCAGCAGCCCCACTAGCGAGCCTCAGCAGTTCTTC	CASSPTSEPQQFF
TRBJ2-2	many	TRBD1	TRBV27	TGTGCCAGCAGTTATACAGGGGCGACCGGGGAGCTGTTTTTT	CASSYTGATGELFF
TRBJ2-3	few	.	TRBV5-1	TGCGCCAGCAGCTTGGAAGGTTTTAGCACAGATACGCAGTATTTT	CASSLEGFSTDTQYF
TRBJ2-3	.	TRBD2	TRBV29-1	TGCAGCGTTGATATACTAGCGGGATCTAGCACAGATACGCAGTATTTT	CSVDILAGSSTDTQYF
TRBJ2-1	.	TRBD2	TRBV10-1	TGCGCCAGCAGTGTAAATCTAGCGGTAAATGAGCAGTTCTTC	CASSVNLAVNEQFF
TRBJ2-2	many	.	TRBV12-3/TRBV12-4	TGTGCCAGCAGTTTGGGGTGGGCCGGGGAGCTGTTTTTT	CASSLGWAGELFF
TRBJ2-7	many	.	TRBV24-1	TGTGCCACCAGTGATCGTACATCCGAGCAGTACTTC	CATSDRTSEQYF
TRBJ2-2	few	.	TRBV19	TGTGCCAGTCGGCAGGGGCGAGACACCGGGGAGCTGTTTTTT	CASRQGRDTGELFF
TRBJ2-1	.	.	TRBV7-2	TGTGCCAGCAGCTTAGGCTCAGGGGCCAAAAAGTCTTACAATGAGCAGTTCTTC	CASSLGSGAKKSYNEQFF
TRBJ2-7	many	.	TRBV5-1	TGCGCCAGCAGACCTGTCCTGGATTACTACGAGCAGTACTTC	CASRPVLDYYEQYF
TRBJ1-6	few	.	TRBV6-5	TGTGCCAGCAGTTCTACAATTGTAAATTCACCCCTCCACTTT	CASSSTIVNSPLHF
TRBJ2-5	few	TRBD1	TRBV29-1	TGCAGCAAAACAGGGGGCGGGGAGACCCAGTACTTC	CSKTGGGETQYF
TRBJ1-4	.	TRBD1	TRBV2	TGTGCCAGCCGTAGACAGGGGTGGACTAATGAAAAACTGTTTTTT	CASRRQGWTNEKLFF
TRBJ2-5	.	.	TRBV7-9	TGTGCCAGCACCGTCTGGCAGTCCCCAGAGACCCAGTACTTC	CASTVWQSPETQYF
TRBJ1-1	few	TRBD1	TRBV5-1	TGCGCCAGCAGCCAAACCAACGCGGGACAGGGTGGGTCTGAAGCTTTCTTT	CASSQTNAGQGGSEAFF
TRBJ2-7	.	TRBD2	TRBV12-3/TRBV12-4	TGTGCCAGCAGTTTAGTGCCCCCAACTAGCGGGGTCTCCTACGAGCAGTACTTC	CASSLVPPTSGVSYEQYF
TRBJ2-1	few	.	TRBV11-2	TGTGCCAGCAGCTTAGTAGGCGGGACGAACAATGAGCAGTTCTTC	CASSLVGGTNNEQFF
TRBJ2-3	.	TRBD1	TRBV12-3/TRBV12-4	TGTGCCAGCAGGCCCCATCCCGGGACAGGGTTTTCAGATACGCAGTATTTT	CASRPHPGTGFSDTQYF
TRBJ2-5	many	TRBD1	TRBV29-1	TGCAGCGTCGAGGCCTGGACAGGTCAACAAGAGACCCAGTACTTC	CSVEAWTGQQETQYF
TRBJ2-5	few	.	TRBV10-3	TGTGCCATCAGTGACCTTGAGGGGACCCAAGAGACCCAGTACTTC	CAISDLEGTQETQYF
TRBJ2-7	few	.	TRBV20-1	TGCAGTGCTAGAGGGTCGGGGCTCTCCTACGAGCAGTACTTC	CSARGSGLSYEQYF
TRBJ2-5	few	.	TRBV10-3	TGTGCCATAAAGACCGGACAGAGCGCCCAAGAGACCCAGTACTTC	CAIKTGQSAQETQYF
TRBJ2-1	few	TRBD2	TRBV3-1	TGTGCCAGCAGAGGGCTAGCGGGGGAACAGTTCTTC	CASRGLAGEQFF
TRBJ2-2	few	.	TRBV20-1	TGCAGTGCTAGAGAGGCAGGCCCGAACACCGGGGAGCTGTTTTTT	CSAREAGPNTGELFF
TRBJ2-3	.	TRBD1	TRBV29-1	TGCAGCGTCGGGACAGGCACAGGTACGCAGTATTTT	CSVGTGTGTQYF
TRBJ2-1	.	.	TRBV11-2	TGTGCCAGCAGCTTAGGAATCGGATTTGGCCCGACCTACAATGAGCAGTTCTTC	CASSLGIGFGPTYNEQFF
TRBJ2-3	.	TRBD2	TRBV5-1	TGCGCCAGCAGCTTAAGGACTAGCGGGAGAGTGACAGATACGCAGTATTTT	CASSLRTSGRVTDTQYF
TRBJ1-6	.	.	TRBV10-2	TGCGCCAGCAGTGAAGGAGGCTATAATTCACCCCTCCACTTT	CASSEGGYNSPLHF